This T cell receptor (beta chain) came from a study of monozygotic twins with cystic fibrosis. As for the study in general: Library input was 2.5 to 3.5 micrograms of fragmented DNA, with approximately 14 PCR cycles.

Method: immunoSEQ multiplex PCR; TCRdb's copy keeps in-frame clones and lacks some. The table has 34,000 or so clones, under 95% seen once. This clone was observed a few times. Its target is not known. Study-level points and caveats: Monozygotic CF twins shared more identical nucleotide clonotypes than unrelated patients. Median Simpson clonality of about 0.01 suggested naive T cells predominated. In 13 of 16 pairs, V gene usage was closest to the co-twin's.

Trimming removed 6 bases at V and 6 bases at J, with 11 bases between. Germline V gene lookup returns CDR1 LNHDA and CDR2 SQIVND (reference sequence). The CDR3 totals 12 residues. Sequencing was carried out using blood. The receptor comes from a girl aged 2 to 9 with cystic fibrosis. The chain has TRBV19 and TRBJ1-2; the D is unclear. The CDR3 nucleotides are TGTGCCAGTAGCGGATCAATCGATGGCTACACCTTC. Protein product: CASSGSIDGYTF.